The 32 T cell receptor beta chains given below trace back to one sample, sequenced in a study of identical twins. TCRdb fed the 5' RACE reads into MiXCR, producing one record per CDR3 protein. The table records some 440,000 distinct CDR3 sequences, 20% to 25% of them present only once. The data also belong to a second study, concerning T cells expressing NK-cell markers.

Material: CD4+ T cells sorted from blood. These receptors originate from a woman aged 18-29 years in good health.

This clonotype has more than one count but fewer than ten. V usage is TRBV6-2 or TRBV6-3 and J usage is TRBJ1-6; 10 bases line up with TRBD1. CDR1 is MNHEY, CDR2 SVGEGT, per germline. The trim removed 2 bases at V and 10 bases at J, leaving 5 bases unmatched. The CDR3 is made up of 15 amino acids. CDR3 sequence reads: CASSYRGTGESPLHF. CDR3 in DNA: TGTGCCAGCAGTTACCGCGGGACAGGGGAATCACCCCTCCACTTT.

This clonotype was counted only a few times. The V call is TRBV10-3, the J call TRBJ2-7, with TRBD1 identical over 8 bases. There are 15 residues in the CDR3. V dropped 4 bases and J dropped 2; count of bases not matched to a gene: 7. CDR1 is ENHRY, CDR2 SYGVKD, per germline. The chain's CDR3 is CAISGQRTGPYEQYF. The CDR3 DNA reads TGTGCCATCAGTGGGCAGAGGACAGGGCCCTACGAGCAGTACTTC.

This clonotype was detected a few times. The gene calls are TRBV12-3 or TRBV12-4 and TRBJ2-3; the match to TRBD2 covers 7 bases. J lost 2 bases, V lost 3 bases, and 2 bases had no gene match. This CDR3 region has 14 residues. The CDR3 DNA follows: TGTGCCAGCAGTTTTCGGGAGGACACAGATACGCAGTATTTT. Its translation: CASSFREDTDTQYF.

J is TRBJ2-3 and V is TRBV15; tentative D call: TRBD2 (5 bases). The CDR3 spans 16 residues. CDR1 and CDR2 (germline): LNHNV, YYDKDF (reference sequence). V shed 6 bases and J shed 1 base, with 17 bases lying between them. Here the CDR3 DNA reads TGTGCCACCAGAATGAATATGGGAGCCGGCACAGATACGCAGTATTTT. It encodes CATRMNMGAGTDTQYF.

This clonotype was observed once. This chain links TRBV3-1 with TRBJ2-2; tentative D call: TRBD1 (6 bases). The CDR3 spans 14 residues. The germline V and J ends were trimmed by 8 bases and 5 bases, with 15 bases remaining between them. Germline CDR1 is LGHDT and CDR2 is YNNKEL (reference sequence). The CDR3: CASSRGGLTGELFF. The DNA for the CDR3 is TGTGCCAGCTCTCGAGGGGGTCTGACCGGGGAGCTGTTTTTT.

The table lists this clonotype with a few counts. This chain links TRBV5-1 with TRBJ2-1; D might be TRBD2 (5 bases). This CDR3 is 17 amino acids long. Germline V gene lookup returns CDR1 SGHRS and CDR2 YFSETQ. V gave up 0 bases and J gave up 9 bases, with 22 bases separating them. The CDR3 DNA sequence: TGCGCCAGCAGCTTGGATTTAGGAGGCATTCGCATCCCTGAGCAGTTCTTC. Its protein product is CASSLDLGGIRIPEQFF.

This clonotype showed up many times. CDR3 DNA: TGCGCCAGCAGCCAAGACAGCAGAGGGGACGATGAGCAGTTCTTC. As protein: CASSQDSRGDDEQFF. This chain joins TRBV4-3 and TRBJ2-1; D tentatively reads TRBD1 or TRBD2 (5 bases each). Trimming removed 0 bases at V and 8 bases at J, with 14 bases between. This CDR3 has 15 residues. Germline assignment: CDR1 LGHNA and CDR2 YSLEER.

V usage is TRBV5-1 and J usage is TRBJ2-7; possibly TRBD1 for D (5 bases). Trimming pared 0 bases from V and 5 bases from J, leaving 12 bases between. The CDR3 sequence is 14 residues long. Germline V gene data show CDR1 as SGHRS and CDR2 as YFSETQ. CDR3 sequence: CASSLAGPWDEQYF. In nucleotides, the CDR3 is TGCGCCAGCAGCTTGGCAGGGCCCTGGGACGAGCAGTACTTC.

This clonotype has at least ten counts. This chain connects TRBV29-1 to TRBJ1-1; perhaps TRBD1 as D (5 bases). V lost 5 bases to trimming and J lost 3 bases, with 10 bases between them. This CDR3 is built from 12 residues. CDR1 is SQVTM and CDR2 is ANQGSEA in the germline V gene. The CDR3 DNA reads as TGCAGCGTTTGGGACGGGGACACTGAAGCTTTCTTT. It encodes CSVWDGDTEAFF.

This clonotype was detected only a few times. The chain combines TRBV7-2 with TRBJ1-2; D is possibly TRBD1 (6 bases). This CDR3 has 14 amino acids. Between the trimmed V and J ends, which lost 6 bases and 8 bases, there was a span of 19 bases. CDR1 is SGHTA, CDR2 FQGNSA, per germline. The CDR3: CASRPPDRIHGYTF. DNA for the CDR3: TGTGCCAGCAGACCTCCCGACAGGATTCACGGCTACACCTTC.

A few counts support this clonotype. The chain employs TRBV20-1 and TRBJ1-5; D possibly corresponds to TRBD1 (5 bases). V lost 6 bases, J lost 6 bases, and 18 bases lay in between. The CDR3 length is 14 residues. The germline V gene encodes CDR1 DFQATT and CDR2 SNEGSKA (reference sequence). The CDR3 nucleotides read TGCAGTGCCCTGGGGGGGGAGGTTTTTCAGCCCCAGCATTTT. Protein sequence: CSALGGEVFQPQHF.

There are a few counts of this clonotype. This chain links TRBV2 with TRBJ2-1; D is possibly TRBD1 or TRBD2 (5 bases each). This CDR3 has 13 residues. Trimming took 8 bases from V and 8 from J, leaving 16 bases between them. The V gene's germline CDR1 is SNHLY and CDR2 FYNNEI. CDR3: CASGEQGEDEQFF. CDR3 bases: TGTGCCAGCGGGGAGCAGGGAGAAGATGAGCAGTTCTTC. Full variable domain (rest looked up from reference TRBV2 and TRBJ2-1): EPEVTQTPSHQVTQMGQEVILRCVPISNHLYFYWYRQILGQKVEFLVSFYNNEISEKSEIFDDQFSVERPDGSNFTLKIRSTKLEDSAMYFCASGEQGEDEQFFGPGTRLTVL.

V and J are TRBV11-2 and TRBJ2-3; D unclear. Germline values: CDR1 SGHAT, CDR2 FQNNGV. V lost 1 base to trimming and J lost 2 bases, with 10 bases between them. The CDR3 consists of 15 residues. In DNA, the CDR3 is TGTGCCAGCAGCTTAGGACGTCCTATCACAGATACGCAGTATTTT. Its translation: CASSLGRPITDTQYF.

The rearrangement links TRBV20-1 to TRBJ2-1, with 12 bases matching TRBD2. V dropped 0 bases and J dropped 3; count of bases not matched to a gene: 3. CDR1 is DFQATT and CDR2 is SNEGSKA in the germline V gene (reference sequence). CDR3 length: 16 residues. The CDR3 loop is CSARDLAGGFYNEQFF. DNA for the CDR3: TGCAGTGCTAGAGACCTAGCGGGAGGGTTCTACAATGAGCAGTTCTTC.

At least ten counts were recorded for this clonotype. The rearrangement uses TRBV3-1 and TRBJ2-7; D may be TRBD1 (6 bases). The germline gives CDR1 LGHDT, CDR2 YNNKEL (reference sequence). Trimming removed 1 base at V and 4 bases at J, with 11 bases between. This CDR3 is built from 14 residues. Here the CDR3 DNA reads TGTGCCAGCAGCCAAGGTGGAAGGGGGTACGAGCAGTACTTC. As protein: CASSQGGRGYEQYF.

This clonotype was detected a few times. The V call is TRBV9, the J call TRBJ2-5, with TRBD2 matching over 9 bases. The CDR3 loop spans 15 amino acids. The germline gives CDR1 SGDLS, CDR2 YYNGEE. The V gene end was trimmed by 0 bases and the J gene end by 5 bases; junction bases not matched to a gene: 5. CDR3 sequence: CASSVASGGRETQYF. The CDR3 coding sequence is TGTGCCAGCAGCGTAGCCAGCGGGGGGCGGGAGACCCAGTACTTC.

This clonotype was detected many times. In DNA, the CDR3 is TGCAGTGCTAGAGATCCCCTAAACAATGAGCAGTTCTTC. This encodes CSARDPLNNEQFF. The J gene is TRBJ2-1, the V gene TRBV20-1; D is ambiguous. In germline, CDR1 is DFQATT, CDR2 SNEGSKA (reference sequence). The CDR3 sequence is 13 residues long. Trimming took 0 bases from V and 5 from J, leaving 8 bases between them.

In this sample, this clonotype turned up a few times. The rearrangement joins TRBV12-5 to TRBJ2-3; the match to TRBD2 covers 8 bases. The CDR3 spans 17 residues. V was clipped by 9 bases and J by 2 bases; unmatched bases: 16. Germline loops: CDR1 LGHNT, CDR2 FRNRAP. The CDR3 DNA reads TGTGCTAGCGTTTCCAGCATACTAGCGGATTACACAGATACGCAGTATTTT. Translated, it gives CASVSSILADYTDTQYF.

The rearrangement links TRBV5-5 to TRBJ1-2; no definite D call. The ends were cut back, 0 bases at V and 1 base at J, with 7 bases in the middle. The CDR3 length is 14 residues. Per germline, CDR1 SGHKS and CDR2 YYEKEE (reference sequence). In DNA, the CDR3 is TGTGCCAGCAGCTTGGTTGGGATTAACTATGGCTACACCTTC. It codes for CASSLVGINYGYTF.

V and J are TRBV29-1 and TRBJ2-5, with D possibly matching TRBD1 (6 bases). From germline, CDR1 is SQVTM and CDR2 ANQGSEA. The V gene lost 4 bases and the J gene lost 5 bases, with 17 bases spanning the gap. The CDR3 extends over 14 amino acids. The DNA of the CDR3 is TGCAGCGTTGCGATGCCAGGGGTTAGGGAGACCCAGTACTTC. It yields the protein CSVAMPGVRETQYF.

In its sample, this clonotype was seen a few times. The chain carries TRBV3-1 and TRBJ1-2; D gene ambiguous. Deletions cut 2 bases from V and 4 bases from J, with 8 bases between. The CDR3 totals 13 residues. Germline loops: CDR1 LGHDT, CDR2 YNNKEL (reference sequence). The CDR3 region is CASSQFPVYGYTF. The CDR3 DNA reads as TGTGCCAGCAGCCAATTTCCCGTCTATGGCTACACCTTC.

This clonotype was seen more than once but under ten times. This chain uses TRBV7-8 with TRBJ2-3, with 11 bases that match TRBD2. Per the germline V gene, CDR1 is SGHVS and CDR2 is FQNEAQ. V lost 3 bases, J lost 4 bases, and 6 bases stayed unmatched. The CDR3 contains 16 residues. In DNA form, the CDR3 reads TGTGCCAGCAGCTTTTTAGCGGGGGGGGCTTCAGATACGCAGTATTTT. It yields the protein CASSFLAGGASDTQYF. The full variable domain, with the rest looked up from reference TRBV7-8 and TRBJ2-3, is GAGVSQSPRYKVAKRGQDVALRCDPISGHVSLFWYQQALGQGPEFLTYFQNEAQLDKSGLPSDRFFAERPEGSVSTLKIQRTQQEDSAVYLCASSFLAGGASDTQYFGPGTRLTVL.

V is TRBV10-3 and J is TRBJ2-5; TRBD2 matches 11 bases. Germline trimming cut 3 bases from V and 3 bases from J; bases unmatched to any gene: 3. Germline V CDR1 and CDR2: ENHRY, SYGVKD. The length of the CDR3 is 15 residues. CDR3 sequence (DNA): TGTGCCATCAGTGATCCGGGACTAGCGGAAGAGACCCAGTACTTC. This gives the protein CAISDPGLAEETQYF.

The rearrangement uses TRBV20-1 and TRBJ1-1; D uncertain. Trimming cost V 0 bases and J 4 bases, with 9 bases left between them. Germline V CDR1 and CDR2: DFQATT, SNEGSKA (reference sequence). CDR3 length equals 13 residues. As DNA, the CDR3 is TGCAGTGCTAGAGAATGGGGAACCACTGAAGCTTTCTTT. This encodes CSAREWGTTEAFF.

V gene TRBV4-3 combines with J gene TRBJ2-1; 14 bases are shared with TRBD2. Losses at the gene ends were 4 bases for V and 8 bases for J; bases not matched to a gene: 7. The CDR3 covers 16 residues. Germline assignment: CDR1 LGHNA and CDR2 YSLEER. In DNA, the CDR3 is TGCGCCAGCAGCCCCGGGACTAGCGGGAGTATGGATGAGCAGTTCTTC. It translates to CASSPGTSGSMDEQFF.

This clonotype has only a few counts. The CDR3 nucleotides read TGTGCCTGGGCCGCACTGGGGACTAGCGGGAAAAATGAGCAGTTCTTC. It is translated as CAWAALGTSGKNEQFF. The chain uses TRBV30 and TRBJ2-1; 13 bases are a match to TRBD2. Germline V gene sequence: CDR1 GTSNPN, CDR2 SVGIG (reference sequence). The CDR3 totals 16 residues. J was trimmed by 7 bases and V by 5 bases; bases with no gene match: 11.

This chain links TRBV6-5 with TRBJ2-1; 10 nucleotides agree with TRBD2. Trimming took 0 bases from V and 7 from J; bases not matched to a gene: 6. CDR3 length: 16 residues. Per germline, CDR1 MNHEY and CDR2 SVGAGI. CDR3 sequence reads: CASSYSVAGGQNEQFF. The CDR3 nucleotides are TGTGCCAGCAGTTACTCGGTAGCGGGGGGTCAGAATGAGCAGTTCTTC.

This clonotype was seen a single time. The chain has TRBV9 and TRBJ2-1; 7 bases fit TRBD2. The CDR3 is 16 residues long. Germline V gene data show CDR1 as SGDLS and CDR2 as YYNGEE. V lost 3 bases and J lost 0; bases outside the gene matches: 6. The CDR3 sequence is CASSEGGSGSYNEQFF. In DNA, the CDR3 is TGTGCCAGCAGCGAAGGCGGGAGTGGCTCCTACAATGAGCAGTTCTTC.

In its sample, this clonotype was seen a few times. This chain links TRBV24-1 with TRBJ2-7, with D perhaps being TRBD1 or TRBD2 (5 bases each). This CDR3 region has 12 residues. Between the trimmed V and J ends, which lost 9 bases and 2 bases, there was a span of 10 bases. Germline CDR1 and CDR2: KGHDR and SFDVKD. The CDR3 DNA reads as TGTGCCACCCCCGGGGCCCCCTACGAGCAGTACTTC. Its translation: CATPGAPYEQYF.

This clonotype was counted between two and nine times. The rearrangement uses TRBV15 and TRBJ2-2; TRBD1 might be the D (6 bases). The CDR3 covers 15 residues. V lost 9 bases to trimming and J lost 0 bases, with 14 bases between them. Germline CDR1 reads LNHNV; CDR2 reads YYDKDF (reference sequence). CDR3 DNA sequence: TGTGCCACTAGGGGGTACAGATCGAACACCGGGGAGCTGTTTTTT. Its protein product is CATRGYRSNTGELFF.

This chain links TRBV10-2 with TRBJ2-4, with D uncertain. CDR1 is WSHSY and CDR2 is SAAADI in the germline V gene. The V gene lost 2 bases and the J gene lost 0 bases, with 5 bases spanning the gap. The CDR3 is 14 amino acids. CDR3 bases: TGCGCCAGCAGTGAGGGCCTAGCCAAAAACATTCAGTACTTC. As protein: CASSEGLAKNIQYF.

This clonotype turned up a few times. The CDR3 sequence: CASSLGQGHGYTF. In DNA form, the CDR3 reads TGTGCCAGCAGTTTGGGGCAAGGGCATGGCTACACCTTC. This sequence joins TRBV12-3 or TRBV12-4 and TRBJ1-2; D perhaps matches TRBD1 (5 bases). V shed 3 bases and J shed 6 bases, with 11 bases lying between them. The CDR3 length is 13 residues.